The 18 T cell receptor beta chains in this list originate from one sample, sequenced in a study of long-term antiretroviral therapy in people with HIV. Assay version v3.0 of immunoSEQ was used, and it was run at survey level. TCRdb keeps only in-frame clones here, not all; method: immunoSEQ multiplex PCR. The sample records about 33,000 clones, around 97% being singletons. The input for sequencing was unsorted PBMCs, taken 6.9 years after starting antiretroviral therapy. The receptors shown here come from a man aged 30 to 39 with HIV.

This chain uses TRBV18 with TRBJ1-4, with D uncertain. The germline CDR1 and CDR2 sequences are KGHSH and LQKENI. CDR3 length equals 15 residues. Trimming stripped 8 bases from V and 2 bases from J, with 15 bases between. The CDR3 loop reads CASTLGHRTNEKLFF. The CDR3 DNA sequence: TGTGCCAGCACCCTAGGGCACCGGACTAATGAAAAACTGTTTTTT.

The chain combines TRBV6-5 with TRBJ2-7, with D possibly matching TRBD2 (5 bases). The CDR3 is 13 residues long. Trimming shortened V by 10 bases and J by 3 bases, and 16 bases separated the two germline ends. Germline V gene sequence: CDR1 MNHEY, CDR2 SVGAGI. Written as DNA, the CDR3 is TGTGCCACCCGGACGGGGAACAGCTACGAGCAGTACTTC. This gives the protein CATRTGNSYEQYF.

Written as DNA, the CDR3 is TGCGCCAGCAGCCAAATGGGACAGGGAGAAACTGAAGCTTTCTTT. Translation: CASSQMGQGETEAFF. The chain uses TRBV4-1 and TRBJ1-1, with TRBD1 identical over 9 bases. CDR1 and CDR2 from the germline V gene are MGHRA and YSYEKL. The length of the CDR3 is 15 residues. V lost 2 bases, J lost 5 bases, and 6 bases stayed unmatched.

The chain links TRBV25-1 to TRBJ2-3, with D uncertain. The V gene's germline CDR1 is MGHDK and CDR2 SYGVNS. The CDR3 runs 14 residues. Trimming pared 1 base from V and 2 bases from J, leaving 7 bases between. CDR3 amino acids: CASSEFRVTDTQYF. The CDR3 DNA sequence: TGTGCCAGCAGTGAATTCCGGGTCACAGATACGCAGTATTTT.

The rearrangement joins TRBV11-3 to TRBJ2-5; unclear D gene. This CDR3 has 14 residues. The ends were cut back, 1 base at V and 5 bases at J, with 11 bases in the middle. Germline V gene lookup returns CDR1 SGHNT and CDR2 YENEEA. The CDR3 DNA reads TGTGCCAGCAGCTTAGGAACCGAACCTGAGACCCAGTACTTC. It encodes CASSLGTEPETQYF.

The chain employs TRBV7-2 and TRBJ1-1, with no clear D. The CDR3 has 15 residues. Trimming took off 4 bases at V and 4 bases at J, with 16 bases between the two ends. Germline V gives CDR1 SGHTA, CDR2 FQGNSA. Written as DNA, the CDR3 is TGTGCCAGCAGCTCCACCCATAACATACGCACTGAAGCTTTCTTT. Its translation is CASSSTHNIRTEAFF.

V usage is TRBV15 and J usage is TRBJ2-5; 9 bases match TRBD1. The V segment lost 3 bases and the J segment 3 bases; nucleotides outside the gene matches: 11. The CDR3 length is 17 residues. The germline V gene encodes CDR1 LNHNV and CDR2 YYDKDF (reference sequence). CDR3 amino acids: CATSREGQGRTKETQYF. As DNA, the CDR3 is TGTGCCACCAGCAGGGAAGGACAGGGGAGGACCAAAGAGACCCAGTACTTC.

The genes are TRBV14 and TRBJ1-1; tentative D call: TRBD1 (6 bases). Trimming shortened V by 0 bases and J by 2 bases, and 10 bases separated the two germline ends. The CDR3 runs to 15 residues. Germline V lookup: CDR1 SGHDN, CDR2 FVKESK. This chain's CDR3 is CASSQEGGQNTEAFF. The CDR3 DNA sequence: TGTGCCAGCAGCCAAGAGGGGGGGCAAAACACTGAAGCTTTCTTT.

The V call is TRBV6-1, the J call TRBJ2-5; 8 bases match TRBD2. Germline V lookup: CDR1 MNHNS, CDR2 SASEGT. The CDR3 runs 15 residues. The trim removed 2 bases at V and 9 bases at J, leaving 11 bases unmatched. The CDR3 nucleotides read TGTGCCAGCAGTGAAATGCGGGGGGACGGGGCGCCCCAGTACTTC. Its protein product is CASSEMRGDGAPQYF.

CDR3 in DNA: TGCGCCAGCAGCCGGGTAGAGACTGAAGCTTTCTTT. This gives the protein CASSRVETEAFF. The chain combines TRBV5-1 with TRBJ1-1; D not resolved. CDR3 length equals 12 residues. Germline V CDR1 and CDR2: SGHRS, YFSETQ. V was clipped by 4 bases and J by 5 bases, with 9 bases between them.

CDR3 nucleotides: TGTGCCAGCACCCAAACAGGGGCTGAAAAACTGTTTTTT. As protein: CASTQTGAEKLFF. The rearrangement links TRBV28 to TRBJ1-4; TRBD1 matches 7 bases. The CDR3 sequence is 13 residues long. The germline V gene has CDR1 MDHEN and CDR2 SYDVKM. V shed 7 bases and J 7 bases; nucleotides not matched to a gene: 6. The full variable domain, completed using reference TRBV28 and TRBJ1-4, is DVKVTQSSRYLVKRTGEKVFLECVQDMDHENMFWYRQDPGLGLRLIYFSYDVKMKEKGDIPEGYSVSREKKERFSLILESASTNQTSMYLCASTQTGAEKLFFGSGTQLSVL.

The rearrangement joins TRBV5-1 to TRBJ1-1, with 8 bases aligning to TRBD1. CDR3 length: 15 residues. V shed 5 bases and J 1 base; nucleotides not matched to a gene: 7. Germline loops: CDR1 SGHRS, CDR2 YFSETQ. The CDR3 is CASRIGQGGNTEAFF. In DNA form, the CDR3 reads TGCGCCAGCAGAATAGGACAGGGAGGGAACACTGAAGCTTTCTTT.

The CDR3 reads CASSQTHGNTIYF. The DNA of the CDR3 is TGCGCCAGCAGCCAAACCCATGGAAACACCATATATTTT. The V call is TRBV4-3, the J call TRBJ1-3; D remains ambiguous. Trimming stripped 2 bases from V and 3 bases from J, with 5 bases between. The CDR3 is 13 amino acids. CDR1 and CDR2 (germline): LGHNA, YSLEER.

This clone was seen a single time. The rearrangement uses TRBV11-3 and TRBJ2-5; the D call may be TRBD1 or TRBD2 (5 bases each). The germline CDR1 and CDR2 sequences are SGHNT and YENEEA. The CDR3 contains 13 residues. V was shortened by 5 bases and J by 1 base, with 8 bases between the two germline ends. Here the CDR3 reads CASSHGTQETQYF. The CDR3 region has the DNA TGTGCCAGCAGCCACGGGACCCAAGAGACCCAGTACTTC. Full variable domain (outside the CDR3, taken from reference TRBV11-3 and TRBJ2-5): EAGVVQSPRYKIIEKKQPVAFWCNPISGHNTLYWYLQNLGQGPELLIRYENEEAVDDSQLPKDRFSAERLKGVDSTLKIQPAELGDSAVYLCASSHGTQETQYFGPGTRLLVL.

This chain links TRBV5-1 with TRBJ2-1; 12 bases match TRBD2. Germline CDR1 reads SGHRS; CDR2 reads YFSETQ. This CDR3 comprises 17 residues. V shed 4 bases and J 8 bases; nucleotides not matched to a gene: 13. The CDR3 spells CASSRIRLAGVGDEQFF. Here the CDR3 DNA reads TGCGCCAGCAGCCGAATTAGACTAGCGGGAGTAGGTGATGAGCAGTTCTTC.

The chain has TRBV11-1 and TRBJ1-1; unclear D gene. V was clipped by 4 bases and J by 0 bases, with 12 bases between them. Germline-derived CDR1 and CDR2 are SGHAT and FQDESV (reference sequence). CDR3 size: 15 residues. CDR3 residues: CASSSRDFMNTEAFF. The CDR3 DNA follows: TGTGCCAGCAGCTCCCGAGACTTTATGAACACTGAAGCTTTCTTT. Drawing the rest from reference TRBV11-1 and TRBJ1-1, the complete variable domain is EAEVAQSPRYKITEKSQAVAFWCDPISGHATLYWYRQILGQGPELLVQFQDESVVDDSQLPKDRFSAERLKGVDSTLKIQPAELGDSAMYLCASSSRDFMNTEAFFGQGTRLTVV.

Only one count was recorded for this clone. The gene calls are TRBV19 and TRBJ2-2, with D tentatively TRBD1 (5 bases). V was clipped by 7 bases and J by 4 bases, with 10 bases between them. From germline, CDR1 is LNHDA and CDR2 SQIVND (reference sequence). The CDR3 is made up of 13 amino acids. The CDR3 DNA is TGTGCCAGTACCATGGGGCCCACCGGGGAGCTGTTTTTT. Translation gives CASTMGPTGELFF.

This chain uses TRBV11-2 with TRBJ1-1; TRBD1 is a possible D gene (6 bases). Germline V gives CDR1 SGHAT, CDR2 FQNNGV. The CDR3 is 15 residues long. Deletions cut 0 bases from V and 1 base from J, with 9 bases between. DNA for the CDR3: TGTGCCAGCAGCTTAGAAGGGGGTACGAACACTGAAGCTTTCTTT. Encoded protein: CASSLEGGTNTEAFF.